The 14 T cell receptor beta chains below come from one sample, sequenced in a study of cytomegalovirus exposure and HLA in healthy donors. With 60 Vbeta and 13 Jbeta primers, the PCR was carried out. TCRdb's table, derived via immunoSEQ multiplex PCR, lists solely in-frame clones and lacks some. The profile shows approximately 190,000 clones, 82% of them singletons. Material: PBMCs. These receptors were taken from a woman between 45 and 60 years old in good health and CMV-seropositive.

The rearrangement links TRBV7-9 to TRBJ2-7; TRBD1 matches at 7 bases. The J call is doubtful: the DNA matches TRBJ2-5 better. The CDR3 consists of 15 residues. Germline V gene data show CDR1 as SEHNR and CDR2 as FQNEAQ (reference sequence). The DNA for the CDR3 is TGTGCCAGCTCCTATAGGGGACAGCTCCAAGAGACCCAGTACTTC. This gives the protein CASSYRGQLQETQYF.

The V call is TRBV7-8, the J call TRBJ1-1, with D possibly matching TRBD1 (5 bases). V was trimmed by 5 bases and J by 2 bases, leaving 15 bases between them. The CDR3 runs to 15 residues. CDR1 and CDR2 from the germline V gene are SGHVS and FQNEAQ. Here the CDR3 reads CASSTQPQGNTEAFF. The CDR3 DNA reads TGTGCCAGCAGCACACAACCTCAGGGTAACACTGAAGCTTTCTTT.

The V call is TRBV5-6, the J call TRBJ1-2; TRBD1 matches at 10 bases. This CDR3 has 14 residues. V was pared by 2 bases and J by 11 bases, with 9 bases of the junction left unmatched. Germline V lookup: CDR1 SGHDT, CDR2 YYEEEE. The chain's CDR3 is CASSFKDRGLRYTF. The DNA of the CDR3 is TGTGCCAGCAGCTTTAAAGACAGGGGGCTTAGGTACACCTTC.

This rearrangement joins TRBV29-1 to TRBJ2-1; 9 nucleotides line up with TRBD1. With 7 bases clipped from V and 5 bases from J, the junction kept 9 bases outside the gene matches. This CDR3 has 14 residues. CDR1 SQVTM and CDR2 ANQGSEA come from the germline V gene. In nucleotides, the CDR3 is TGCAGCGCATCGGGACAGGGCCCCAACAATGAGCAGTTCTTC. This encodes CSASGQGPNNEQFF.

V is TRBV10-3 and J is TRBJ1-1; 11 bases map to TRBD1. The CDR3 runs 14 residues. The V segment lost 0 bases and the J segment 10 bases; nucleotides outside the gene matches: 4. Germline-derived CDR1 and CDR2 are ENHRY and SYGVKD. CDR3 sequence: CAISESDRGRRAFF. The CDR3 bases are TGTGCCATCAGTGAGTCGGACAGGGGGCGCCGAGCTTTCTTT.

The chain has TRBV10-3 and TRBJ2-2; D perhaps matches TRBD1 (6 bases). V gave up 8 bases and J gave up 4 bases, with 11 bases separating them. This CDR3 spans 13 amino acids. Germline lookup yields CDR1 ENHRY and CDR2 SYGVKD. The chain's CDR3 is CAISTGTTGELFF. The CDR3 DNA follows: TGTGCCATCTCAACAGGGACCACCGGGGAGCTGTTTTTT.

CDR3 DNA sequence: TGTGCCAGCAGTGCCCGTTCCTACGAGCAGTACTTC. It translates to CASSARSYEQYF. V gene TRBV2 combines with J gene TRBJ2-7; D is ambiguous. The CDR3 is 12 amino acids. Trimming removed 4 bases from V and 1 base from J, with 5 bases in between. Germline CDR1 and CDR2: SNHLY and FYNNEI.

The chain couples TRBV19 to TRBJ2-5; TRBD1 matches at 9 bases. With V trimmed by 5 bases and J by 5 bases, 9 bases remained unmatched. The V gene's germline CDR1 is LNHDA and CDR2 SQIVND (reference sequence). The CDR3 totals 15 residues. The CDR3 here is CASSPRGQGGETQYF. CDR3 bases: TGTGCCAGTAGTCCTAGGGGACAGGGTGGGGAGACCCAGTACTTC.

V usage is TRBV10-3 and J usage is TRBJ2-5; possibly TRBD1 for D (5 bases). The DNA matches TRBJ2-7 better at its end, which makes the J call doubtful. CDR3 size: 16 residues. Per germline, CDR1 ENHRY and CDR2 SYGVKD. CDR3 in DNA: TGTGCCATCAGTGGGCCGCCTACAGGTCGTTCCTACGAGCAGTACTTC. Its translation: CAISGPPTGRSYEQYF.

The sample holds one count of this clone. The chain uses TRBV2 and TRBJ2-7; D remains ambiguous. The CDR3 covers 12 residues. V dropped 3 bases and J dropped 2 bases, with 5 bases sitting between them. Per germline, CDR1 SNHLY and CDR2 FYNNEI. This chain's CDR3 is CASSDQAYEQYF. The CDR3 DNA sequence: TGTGCCAGCAGTGATCAGGCCTACGAGCAGTACTTC.

The J gene is TRBJ1-5, the V gene TRBV5-1, with 9 bases aligning to TRBD1. Germline CDR1 is SGHRS and CDR2 is YFSETQ. CDR3 size: 14 residues. J was trimmed by 5 bases and V by 4 bases; bases with no gene match: 4. The CDR3 here is CASSEGQGHQPQHF. The CDR3, as DNA: TGCGCCAGCAGCGAGGGACAGGGCCATCAGCCCCAGCATTTT.

V and J are TRBV5-1 and TRBJ2-1; possibly TRBD2 for D (6 bases). The germline V gene has CDR1 SGHRS and CDR2 YFSETQ. CDR3 length: 17 residues. V lost 0 bases and J lost 0, with 13 bases in between. The CDR3 DNA sequence: TGCGCCAGCAGCTTGGTGGCCTTGGGACTCTCCTACAATGAGCAGTTCTTC. It codes for CASSLVALGLSYNEQFF.

In nucleotides, the CDR3 is TGTGCCAGCAGCTTATCCCGGGGTAGCGGGATAGAGGAGCAGTTCTTC. Its protein product is CASSLSRGSGIEEQFF. V usage is TRBV11-3 and J usage is TRBJ2-1, with 8 bases fitting TRBD2. The length of the CDR3 is 16 residues. Per the germline V gene, CDR1 is SGHNT and CDR2 is YENEEA. The V gene end was trimmed by 2 bases and the J gene end by 10 bases; junction bases not matched to a gene: 13.

The chain is built from TRBV18 and TRBJ2-3; TRBD1 might be the D (6 bases). Germline lookup yields CDR1 KGHSH and CDR2 LQKENI. V was shortened by 2 bases and J by 2 bases, with 8 bases between the two germline ends. CDR3 size: 14 residues. The CDR3 protein is CASSPGTNTDTQYF. DNA of the CDR3: TGTGCCAGCTCACCAGGGACAAACACAGATACGCAGTATTTT.